The next 23 T cell receptor beta chains were all read from a single sample in a study of T cell repertoires in cytomegalovirus infection. TCRdb called the reads again in MiXCR, with one record for every CDR3 protein. The sample has more than 400,000 distinct CDR3 sequences, approximately 26% seen once; the top ten hold roughly 13%. Sequencing used PBMCs. These TCRs come from a human donor in good health (CMV status not recorded). Some clones in this sample may be carry-over from other donors' samples.

The J gene is TRBJ2-2, the V gene TRBV15, with D perhaps TRBD1 (6 bases). V was pared by 5 bases and J by 4 bases, with 17 bases between. The CDR3 has 16 residues. Germline assignment: CDR1 LNHNV and CDR2 YYDKDF (reference sequence). CDR3 sequence reads: CATSRSGALGTGELFF. The CDR3 nucleotides read TGTGCCACCAGCCGGTCAGGGGCCCTCGGCACCGGGGAGCTGTTTTTT.

The rearrangement uses TRBV6-5 and TRBJ1-1; D perhaps matches TRBD1 (5 bases). Germline assignment: CDR1 MNHEY and CDR2 SVGAGI. The CDR3 length is 11 residues. V shed 2 bases and J shed 7 bases, with 5 bases lying between them. This CDR3 reads CASSYGGEAFF. The DNA for the CDR3 is TGTGCCAGCAGTTACGGGGGTGAAGCTTTCTTT.

V usage is TRBV28 and J usage is TRBJ2-7; 11 bases align to TRBD1. With 6 bases clipped from V and 2 bases from J, the junction kept 6 bases outside the gene matches. Germline V CDR1 and CDR2: MDHEN, SYDVKM. CDR3 length: 15 residues. CDR3 coding DNA: TGTGCCAGCAGACGGACAGGGGGCGGCCCCTACGAGCAGTACTTC. It encodes CASRRTGGGPYEQYF.

The V and J genes are TRBV7-4 and TRBJ2-7, with D possibly being TRBD1 (5 bases). Trimming pared 1 base from V and 2 bases from J, leaving 15 bases between. Germline V gives CDR1 SGHVT, CDR2 SQSDAQ. The CDR3 has 16 residues. CDR3 nucleotide sequence: TGTGCCAGCAGCTTAGGGCGAACGGACATTCCCTACGAGCAGTACGTC. Its protein is CASSLGRTDIPYEQYV.

The CDR3 DNA reads as TGCGCCAGCAGCTACGGGACAGCAACTAATGAAAAACTGTTTTTT. Translation: CASSYGTATNEKLFF. The chain recombines TRBV5-1 with TRBJ1-4, with 7 nucleotides matching TRBD1. V gave up 3 bases and J gave up 0 bases; unmatched junction bases: 2. Germline CDR1 SGHRS, CDR2 YFSETQ. This CDR3 region has 15 residues. Together with reference TRBV5-1 and TRBJ1-4, the CDR3 gives the full variable domain: KAGVTQTPRYLIKTRGQQVTLSCSPISGHRSVSWYQQTPGQGLQFLFEYFSETQRNKGNFPGRFSGRQFSNSRSEMNVSTLELGDSALYLCASSYGTATNEKLFFGSGTQLSVL.

This clonotype was seen a few times. The chain links TRBV18 to TRBJ2-7; 8 bases fit TRBD1. J lost 2 bases, V lost 3 bases, and 12 bases had no gene match. Germline V gene lookup returns CDR1 KGHSH and CDR2 LQKENI. This CDR3 comprises 17 residues. CDR3 amino acids: CASSPAGQARGTYEQYV. As DNA, the CDR3 is TGTGCCAGCTCACCGGCGGGACAGGCCAGGGGTACCTACGAGCAGTACGTC.

The chain recombines TRBV19 with TRBJ1-5, with D possibly matching TRBD1 (6 bases). Germline assignment: CDR1 LNHDA and CDR2 SQIVND (reference sequence). The CDR3 runs 15 residues. V dropped 7 bases and J dropped 0 bases, with 13 bases sitting between them. The CDR3 loop reads CASNIPGDSNQPQHF. In nucleotides, the CDR3 is TGTGCCAGTAACATCCCAGGGGATAGCAATCAGCCCCAGCATTTT. Complete variable domain (other parts from reference TRBV19 and TRBJ1-5): DGGITQSPKYLFRKEGQNVTLSCEQNLNHDAMYWYRQDPGQGLRLIYYSQIVNDFQKGDIAEGYSVSREKKESFPLTVTSAQKNPTAFYLCASNIPGDSNQPQHFGDGTRLSIL.

Only a few counts were recorded for this clonotype. The V gene is TRBV5-1, the J gene TRBJ2-1; 9 nucleotides agree with TRBD2. Looked up from germline, CDR1 is SGHRS and CDR2 is YFSETQ. V gave up 2 bases and J gave up 0 bases; unmatched junction bases: 3. The CDR3 has 16 residues. The CDR3 nucleotides read TGCGCCAGCAGCTTCATTAGCGGGAGCTCCTACAATGAGCAGTTCTTC. Encoded protein: CASSFISGSSYNEQFF.

The chain links TRBV11-2 to TRBJ2-5, with 7 positions matching TRBD2. Germline values: CDR1 SGHAT, CDR2 FQNNGV. V lost 4 bases to trimming and J lost 1 base; unmatched junction nucleotides: 6. This CDR3 is built from 15 residues. This chain's CDR3 is CASSSSSGVQETQYF. The CDR3 region has the DNA TGTGCCAGCAGCTCCTCAAGCGGGGTCCAAGAGACCCAGTACTTC.

A word on this clonotype: A read error may be the cause here, since a much bigger clone is one base away. The conserved closing phenylalanine or tryptophan is absent in this CDR3, likely reflecting a read error. V gene TRBV7-8 combines with J gene TRBJ2-5, with 7 bases that match TRBD2. Per the germline V gene, CDR1 is SGHVS and CDR2 is FQNEAQ. The CDR3 extends over 17 amino acids. Unmatched junction bases numbered 17, after V lost 6 bases and J lost 4 bases. CDR3 region: CASSLAVAGAALETQYL. CDR3 sequence (DNA): TGTGCCAGCAGTCTAGCCGTCGCGGGAGCGGCCCTAGAGACCCAGTACCTC.

The chain couples TRBV5-1 to TRBJ1-6, with D maybe TRBD1 (6 bases). This CDR3 is built from 14 residues. Germline lookup yields CDR1 SGHRS and CDR2 YFSETQ. V dropped 0 bases and J dropped 7 bases, with 8 bases sitting between them. The DNA of the CDR3 is TGCGCCAGCAGCTTGGGACAGGAGAATTCACCCCTCCACTTT. Protein: CASSLGQENSPLHF.

The J gene is TRBJ2-7, the V gene TRBV5-6; D may be TRBD1 (6 bases). V lost 4 bases to trimming and J lost 4 bases, with 15 bases between them. Germline lookup yields CDR1 SGHDT and CDR2 YYEEEE. The CDR3 totals 14 residues. CDR3: CASSPTGPCYEQYV. The CDR3 DNA follows: TGTGCCAGCAGCCCGACAGGTCCTTGTTACGAGCAGTACGTC.

This clonotype was detected a few times. This rearrangement joins TRBV12-3 or TRBV12-4 to TRBJ2-3; unclear D gene. CDR3 size: 16 residues. V shed 6 bases and J shed 1 base, with 17 bases lying between them. The CDR3 DNA reads as TGTGCCAGCAGCACGATACTTATGATCGGCACAGATACGCAGTATTTT. It yields the protein CASSTILMIGTDTQYF.

This clonotype has a handful of counts. This chain uses TRBV6-2 or TRBV6-3 with TRBJ2-1; D unclear. The CDR3 totals 12 residues. V was shortened by 6 bases and J by 4 bases, with 7 bases between the two germline ends. Per the germline V gene, CDR1 is MNHEY and CDR2 is SVGEGT. The CDR3 coding sequence is TGTGCCAGCAGGGGCCAGTACAATGAGCAGTTCTTC. It codes for CASRGQYNEQFF.

V is TRBV5-6 and J is TRBJ2-5; tentatively, D is TRBD2 (5 bases). Looked up from germline, CDR1 is SGHDT and CDR2 is YYEEEE. This CDR3 comprises 14 residues. V was shortened by 3 bases and J by 1 base, with 10 bases between the two germline ends. CDR3 bases: TGTGCCAGCAGCTCCCTAGCTTTCCAAGAGACCCAGTACTTC. It translates to CASSSLAFQETQYF.

This clonotype was counted between two and nine times. This chain links TRBV19 with TRBJ2-4, with a tentative D call TRBD2 (6 bases). V was trimmed by 10 bases and J by 4 bases, leaving 14 bases between them. Germline V gives CDR1 LNHDA, CDR2 SQIVND (reference sequence). The CDR3 is 13 amino acids. CDR3 sequence: CATEEGVKNIQYF. The CDR3 DNA reads as TGTGCCACCGAGGAGGGAGTTAAAAACATTCAGTACTTC.

V usage is TRBV3-1 and J usage is TRBJ2-2, with a weak D call TRBD2 (5 bases). This CDR3 comprises 15 residues. Trimming removed 0 bases from V and 6 bases from J, with 11 bases in between. The germline CDR1 and CDR2 sequences are LGHDT and YNNKEL (reference sequence). The DNA for the CDR3 is TGTGCCAGCAGCCAAGAACTAGAGACGGCCGGGGAGCTGTTTTTT. Its translation: CASSQELETAGELFF.

The V gene is TRBV4-1, the J gene TRBJ1-5; D remains unclear. The germline CDR1 and CDR2 sequences are MGHRA and YSYEKL. The CDR3 spans 15 residues. V was shortened by 0 bases and J by 5 bases, with 11 bases between the two germline ends. Here the CDR3 reads CASSQETDPYQPQHF. The CDR3 DNA follows: TGCGCCAGCAGCCAAGAGACGGATCCGTATCAGCCCCAGCATTTT.

The chain couples TRBV14 to TRBJ2-2; no reliable D call. The V end was cut by 3 bases, the J end by 2 bases, with 4 bases between. This CDR3 has 13 amino acids. Per germline, CDR1 SGHDN and CDR2 FVKESK. This CDR3 is CASSQTNTGELFF. DNA of the CDR3: TGTGCCAGCAGCCAGACTAACACCGGGGAGCTGTTTTTT.

This clonotype occurred a few times. This rearrangement joins TRBV10-3 to TRBJ1-5; unclear D gene. The germline CDR1 and CDR2 sequences are ENHRY and SYGVKD. V lost 5 bases, J lost 5 bases, and 10 bases lay in between. CDR3 length: 13 amino acids. The CDR3 region has the DNA TGTGCCATCAGTCCCACAGAAGATCAGCCCCAGCATTTT. It yields the protein CAISPTEDQPQHF.

Many counts were recorded for this clonotype. The chain has TRBV7-2 and TRBJ1-1; D call uncertain. CDR3 size: 14 residues. Trimming pared 5 bases from V and 6 bases from J, leaving 16 bases between. Per the germline V gene, CDR1 is SGHTA and CDR2 is FQGNSA. CDR3 in amino acids: CASSLILEKAEAFF. CDR3 nucleotides: TGTGCCAGCAGCCTAATTCTCGAGAAGGCTGAAGCTTTCTTT.

This clonotype was seen many times. This chain connects TRBV7-2 to TRBJ2-7, with a possible D match to TRBD1 (6 bases). This CDR3 has 14 residues. V was cut by 1 base and J by 5 bases, with 12 bases left in between. Per germline, CDR1 SGHTA and CDR2 FQGNSA. CDR3 residues: CASSLEQGFDEQYF. In DNA form, the CDR3 reads TGTGCCAGCAGCTTAGAACAGGGCTTCGACGAGCAGTACTTC.

J is TRBJ2-3 and V is TRBV5-1; 11 nucleotides line up with TRBD2. The CDR3 has 19 residues. V lost 4 bases, J lost 2 bases, and 15 bases stayed unmatched. Germline CDR1 and CDR2: SGHRS and YFSETQ. This CDR3 reads CASSQGLAGAKRDTDTQYF. The CDR3, as DNA: TGCGCCAGCAGCCAAGGACTAGCGGGCGCGAAACGGGACACAGATACGCAGTATTTT.